This T cell receptor (beta chain) was sequenced in a study of Graves' ophthalmopathy and Graves' hyperthyroidism. The study's findings and limits: Sensitivity of approximately 88% and specificity of roughly 80% were achieved when a 13-signature model separated ophthalmopathy from stable hyperthyroidism. Ophthalmopathy progression predictions by the model showed 72.22% specificity and approximately 67% sensitivity. Blood was where most expanded thyroid clonotypes above 0.001 frequency also turned up.

Germline CDR1 and CDR2: WSHSY and SAAADI. The CDR3 contains 15 residues. Trimming left V 2 bases short and J 2 bases short, with 12 bases between. TCR beta CDR3 amplification used RNA transcripts. HTBI-primed first-round RT-PCR preceded second-round multiplex PCR. MiXCR, applied by TCRdb to the multiplex PCR reads, yields one record per CDR3 protein. The repertoire has over a million distinct CDR3 sequences, 36% of them found once; the top ten carry approximately 10%. Hyperthyroidism patients, aged 18 to 65, were newly diagnosed, under 2 months' duration. This clonotype appeared a few times. Its antigen is currently unknown.

This chain joins TRBV10-2 and TRBJ1-2, with D unresolved. The specimen was peripheral blood or thyroid tissue (not recorded which). This receptor was identified in an adult man with Graves' hyperthyroidism. CDR3 residues: CASSEPHSPNYGYTF. DNA for the CDR3: TGCGCCAGCAGTGAGCCGCACAGTCCGAACTATGGCTACACCTTC.